In this sample, the clone carrying this T cell receptor beta chain turned up once. What it recognizes is unknown. The sample comes from a study of a mutant IDH1 vaccine in newly diagnosed glioma. Across the study: Pretreatment consisted of radiotherapy, temozolomide, or both, with most receiving both. General study findings and limits: With respect to changes in top peripheral T cell clonotypes, pseudoprogression seemed unrelated.

Time point meaning: baseline, week 1 (first vaccination visit). Documented treatment: pre-vaccination baseline after standard-of-care therapy. Tumors from donors were new WHO grade 3 or 4 IDH1-mutant astrocytomas with ATRX loss. Data came from immunoSEQ multiplex PCR; TCRdb stores just in-frame clones and leaves some out. The sample includes 30,000 to 40,000 clones, 92% of them seen just once. V lost 7 bases, J lost 8 bases, and 10 bases stayed unmatched. Germline V CDR1 and CDR2: SNHLY, FYNNEI. This CDR3 is 14 amino acids long. The TCR originated in a man between 18 and 35 years old with glioma. Material: PBMCs, obtained from a glioma patient treated with radiotherapy, temozolomide or both. The V gene is TRBV2, the J gene TRBJ2-3; the match to TRBD1 covers 9 bases. The CDR3 protein is CASMGDRVGGTQYF. The CDR3 DNA sequence: TGTGCCAGCATGGGGGACAGGGTAGGAGGTACGCAGTATTTT.